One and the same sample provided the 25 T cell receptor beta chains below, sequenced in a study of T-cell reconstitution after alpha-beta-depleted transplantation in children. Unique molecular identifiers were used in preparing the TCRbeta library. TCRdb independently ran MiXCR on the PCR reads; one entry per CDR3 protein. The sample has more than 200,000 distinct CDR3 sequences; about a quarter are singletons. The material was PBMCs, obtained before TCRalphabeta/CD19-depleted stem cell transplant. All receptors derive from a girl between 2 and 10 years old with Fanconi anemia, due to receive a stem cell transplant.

Written as DNA, the CDR3 is TGCAGTGCTAGCGGGACTAGCGAAGATACGCAGTATTTT. This gives the protein CSASGTSEDTQYF. The chain is built from TRBV20-1 and TRBJ2-3; 10 bases match TRBD2. V gave up 3 bases and J gave up 5 bases; unmatched junction bases: 2. The CDR3 is 13 amino acids. Germline CDR1 DFQATT, CDR2 SNEGSKA (reference sequence).

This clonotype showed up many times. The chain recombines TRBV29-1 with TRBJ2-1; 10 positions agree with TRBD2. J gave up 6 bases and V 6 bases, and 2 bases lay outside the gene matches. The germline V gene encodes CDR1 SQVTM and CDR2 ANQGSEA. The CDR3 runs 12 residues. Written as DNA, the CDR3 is TGCAGCGTGACTAGCGGGCGCAATGAGCAGTTCTTC. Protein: CSVTSGRNEQFF.

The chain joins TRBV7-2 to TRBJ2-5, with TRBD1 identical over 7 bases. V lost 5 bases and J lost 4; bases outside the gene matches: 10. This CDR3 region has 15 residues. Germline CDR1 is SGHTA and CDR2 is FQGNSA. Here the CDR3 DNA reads TGTGCCAGCAGCGCGATTACAGGGGTTTTAGAGACCCAGTACTTC. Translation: CASSAITGVLETQYF.

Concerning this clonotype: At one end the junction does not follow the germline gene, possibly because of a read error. The CDR3 protein is CACSLGTTGDNEQFF. The CDR3 coding sequence is TGTGCCTGCAGCCTCGGGACTACCGGTGACAATGAGCAGTTCTTC. The chain links TRBV7-2 to TRBJ2-1, with 7 bases identical to TRBD2. Germline lookup yields CDR1 SGHTA and CDR2 FQGNSA. The CDR3 totals 15 residues.

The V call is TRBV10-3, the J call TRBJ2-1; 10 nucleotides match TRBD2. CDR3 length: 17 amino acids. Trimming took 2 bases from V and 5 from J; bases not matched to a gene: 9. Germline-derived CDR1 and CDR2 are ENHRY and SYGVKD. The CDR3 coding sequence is TGTGCCATCAGTGAGACCGCCGGGACTAGCGTAAACAATGAGCAGTTCTTC. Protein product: CAISETAGTSVNNEQFF.

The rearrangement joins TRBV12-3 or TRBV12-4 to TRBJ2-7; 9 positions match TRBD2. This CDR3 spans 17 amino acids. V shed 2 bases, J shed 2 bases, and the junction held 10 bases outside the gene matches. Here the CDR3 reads CASSLRLAGKRAYEQYF. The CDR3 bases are TGTGCCAGCAGTTTACGTCTAGCGGGAAAAAGGGCCTACGAGCAGTACTTC.

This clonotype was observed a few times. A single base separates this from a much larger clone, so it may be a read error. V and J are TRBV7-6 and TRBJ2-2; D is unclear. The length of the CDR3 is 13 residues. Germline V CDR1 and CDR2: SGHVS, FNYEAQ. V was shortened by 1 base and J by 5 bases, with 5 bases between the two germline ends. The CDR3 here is CASSLEQTGELFF. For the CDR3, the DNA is TGTGCCAGCAGCTTAGAACAGACCGGGGAGCTGTTTTTT.

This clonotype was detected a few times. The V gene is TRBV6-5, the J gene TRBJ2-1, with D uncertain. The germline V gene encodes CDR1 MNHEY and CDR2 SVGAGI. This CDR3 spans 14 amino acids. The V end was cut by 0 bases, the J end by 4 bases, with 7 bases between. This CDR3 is CASSYSGKYNEQFF. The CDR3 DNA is TGTGCCAGCAGTTACTCAGGGAAGTACAATGAGCAGTTCTTC.

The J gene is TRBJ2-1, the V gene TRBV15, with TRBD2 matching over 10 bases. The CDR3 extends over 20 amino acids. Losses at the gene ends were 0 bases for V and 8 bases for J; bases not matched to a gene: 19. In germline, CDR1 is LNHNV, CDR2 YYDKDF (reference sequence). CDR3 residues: CATSREFPSGSVLEGYEQFF. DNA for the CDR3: TGTGCCACCAGCAGAGAGTTCCCTAGCGGGAGTGTCTTAGAGGGGTATGAGCAGTTCTTC.

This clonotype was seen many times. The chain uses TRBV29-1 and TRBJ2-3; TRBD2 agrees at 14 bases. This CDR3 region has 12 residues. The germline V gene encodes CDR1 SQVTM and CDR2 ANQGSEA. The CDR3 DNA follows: TGCACCGGGACTAGCGGGGGCGATACGCAGTATTTT. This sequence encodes CTGTSGGDTQYF.

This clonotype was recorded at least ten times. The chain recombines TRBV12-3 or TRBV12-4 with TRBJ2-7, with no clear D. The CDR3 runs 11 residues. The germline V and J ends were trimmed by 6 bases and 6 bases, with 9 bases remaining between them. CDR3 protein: CASSPLLEQYF. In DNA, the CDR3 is TGTGCCAGCAGCCCTCTCCTCGAGCAGTACTTC.

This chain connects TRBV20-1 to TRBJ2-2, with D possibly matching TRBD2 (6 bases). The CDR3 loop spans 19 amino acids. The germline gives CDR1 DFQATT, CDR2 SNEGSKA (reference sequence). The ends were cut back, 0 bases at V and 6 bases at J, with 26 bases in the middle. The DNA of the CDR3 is TGCAGTGCTAGAGATCCGGAGGGGCCGGGAGCCACGCTGGCCGGGGAGCTGTTTTTT. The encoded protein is CSARDPEGPGATLAGELFF.

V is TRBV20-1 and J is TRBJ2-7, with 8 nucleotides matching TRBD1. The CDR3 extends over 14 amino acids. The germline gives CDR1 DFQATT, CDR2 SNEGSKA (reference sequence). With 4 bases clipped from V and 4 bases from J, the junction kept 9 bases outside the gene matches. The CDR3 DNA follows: TGCAGTGCTACACGACAGGGGATTGGGTACGAGCAGTACTTC. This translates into CSATRQGIGYEQYF.

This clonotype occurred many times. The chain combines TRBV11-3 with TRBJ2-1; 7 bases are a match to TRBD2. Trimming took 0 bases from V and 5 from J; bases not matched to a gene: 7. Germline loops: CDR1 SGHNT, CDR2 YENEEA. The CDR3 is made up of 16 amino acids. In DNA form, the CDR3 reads TGTGCCAGCAGCTTAGATCGGCTAGCGGAGAACAATGAGCAGTTCTTC. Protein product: CASSLDRLAENNEQFF.

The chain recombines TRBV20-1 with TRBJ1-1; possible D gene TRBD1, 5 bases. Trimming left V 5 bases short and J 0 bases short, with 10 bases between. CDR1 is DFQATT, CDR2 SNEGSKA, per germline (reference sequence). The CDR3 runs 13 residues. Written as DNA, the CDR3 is TGCAGTGCTGGGGCGGGTCTGAACACTGAAGCTTTCTTT. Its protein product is CSAGAGLNTEAFF.

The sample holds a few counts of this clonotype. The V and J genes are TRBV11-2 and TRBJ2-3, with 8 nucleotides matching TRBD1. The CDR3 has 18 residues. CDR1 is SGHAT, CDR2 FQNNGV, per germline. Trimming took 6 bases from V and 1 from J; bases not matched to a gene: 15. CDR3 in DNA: TGTGCCAGCAGAAGCGGACAGGGTAGGGTGTCGGGCACAGATACGCAGTATTTT. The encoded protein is CASRSGQGRVSGTDTQYF.

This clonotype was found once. CDR3 nucleotide sequence: TGTGCCAGCAGCTTAGGGACAGCCGGGACTAGCGGGCATGAGCAGTTCTTC. It translates to CASSLGTAGTSGHEQFF. The chain has TRBV7-9 and TRBJ2-1, with 12 bases lining up with TRBD2. Trimming took 1 base from V and 8 from J; bases not matched to a gene: 9. Germline V gene lookup returns CDR1 SEHNR and CDR2 FQNEAQ (reference sequence). The CDR3 is 17 residues long.

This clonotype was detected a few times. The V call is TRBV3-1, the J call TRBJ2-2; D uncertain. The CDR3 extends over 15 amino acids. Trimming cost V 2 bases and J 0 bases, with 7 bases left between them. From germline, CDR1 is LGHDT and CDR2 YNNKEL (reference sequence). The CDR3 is CASSQILANTGELFF. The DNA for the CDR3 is TGTGCCAGCAGCCAAATTCTAGCGAACACCGGGGAGCTGTTTTTT. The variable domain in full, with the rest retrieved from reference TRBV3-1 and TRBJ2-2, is DTAVSQTPKYLVTQMGNDKSIKCEQNLGHDTMYWYKQDSKKFLKIMFSYNNKELIINETVPNRFSPKSPDKAHLNLHINSLELGDSAVYFCASSQILANTGELFFGEGSRLTVL.

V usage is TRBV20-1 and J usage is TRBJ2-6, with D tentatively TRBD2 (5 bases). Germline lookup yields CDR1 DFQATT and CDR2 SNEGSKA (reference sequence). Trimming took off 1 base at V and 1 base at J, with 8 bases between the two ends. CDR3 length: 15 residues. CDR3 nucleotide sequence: TGCAGTGCTAGAGTCCGGGAATCTGGGGCCAACGTCCTGACTTTC. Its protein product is CSARVRESGANVLTF.

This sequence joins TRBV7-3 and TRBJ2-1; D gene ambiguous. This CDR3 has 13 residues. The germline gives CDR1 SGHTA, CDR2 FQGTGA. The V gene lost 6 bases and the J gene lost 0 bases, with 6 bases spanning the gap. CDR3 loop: CASRLGSYNEQFF. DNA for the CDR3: TGTGCCAGCAGGTTGGGCTCCTACAATGAGCAGTTCTTC.

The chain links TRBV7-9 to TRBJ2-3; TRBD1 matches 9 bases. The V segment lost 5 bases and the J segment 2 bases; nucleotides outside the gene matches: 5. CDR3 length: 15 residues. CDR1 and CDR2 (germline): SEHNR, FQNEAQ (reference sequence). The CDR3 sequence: CASSKQGAVTDTQYF. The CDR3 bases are TGTGCCAGCAGCAAACAGGGGGCCGTCACAGATACGCAGTATTTT.

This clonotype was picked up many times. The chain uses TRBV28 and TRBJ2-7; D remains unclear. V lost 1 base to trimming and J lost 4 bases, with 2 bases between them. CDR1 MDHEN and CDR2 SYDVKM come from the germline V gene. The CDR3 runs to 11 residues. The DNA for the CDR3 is TGTGCCAGCAGTTTATTTTACGAGCAGTACTTC. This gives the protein CASSLFYEQYF.

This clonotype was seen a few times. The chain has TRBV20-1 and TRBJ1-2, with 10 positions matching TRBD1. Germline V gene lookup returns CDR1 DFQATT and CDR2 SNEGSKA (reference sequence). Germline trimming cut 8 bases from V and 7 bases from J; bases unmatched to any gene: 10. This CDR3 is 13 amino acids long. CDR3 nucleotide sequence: TGCAGTTTCACTGGACAGGGGGAAGCTGGCTACACCTTC. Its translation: CSFTGQGEAGYTF.

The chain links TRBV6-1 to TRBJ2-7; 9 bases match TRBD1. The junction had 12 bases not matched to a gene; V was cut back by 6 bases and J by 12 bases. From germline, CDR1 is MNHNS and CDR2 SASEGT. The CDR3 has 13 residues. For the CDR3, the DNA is TGTGCCAGCAGCCGGGACAGGGTGATAAATCCGTACTTC. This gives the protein CASSRDRVINPYF.

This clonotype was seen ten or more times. The CDR3 sequence is CSVVSAGSLRGNIQYF. The DNA for the CDR3 is TGCAGCGTTGTAAGCGCAGGATCACTCCGGGGAAACATTCAGTACTTC. The V gene is TRBV29-1, the J gene TRBJ2-4; a weak D match, TRBD2 (5 bases). The CDR3 is 16 residues long. V lost 4 bases to trimming and J lost 6 bases, with 22 bases between them. CDR1 and CDR2 (germline): SQVTM, ANQGSEA.